The 14 T cell receptor beta chains reported below all come from one sample, sequenced in a study of cytomegalovirus exposure and HLA in healthy donors. The PCR was carried out with 60 Vbeta primers and 13 Jbeta primers. TCRdb's copy holds only in-frame clones and misses some; the assay was immunoSEQ multiplex PCR. The table includes about 180,000 clones, over 65% detected once. The sample taken for sequencing was PBMCs. These receptors all come from a man aged 18 to 35 in good health and CMV-seronegative.

The rearrangement links TRBV29-1 to TRBJ2-3, with TRBD1 matching over 10 bases. Trimming removed 4 bases from V and 7 bases from J; junction bases left unmatched: 2. This CDR3 region has 12 residues. Germline V CDR1 and CDR2: SQVTM, ANQGSEA. This CDR3 is CSVGQGAYTQYF. CDR3 DNA: TGCAGCGTTGGACAGGGGGCCTATACGCAGTATTTT.

The rearrangement joins TRBV5-1 to TRBJ2-2; D unclear. The CDR3 consists of 13 residues. CDR1 SGHRS and CDR2 YFSETQ come from the germline V gene. V was trimmed by 0 bases and J by 5 bases, leaving 5 bases between them. DNA for the CDR3: TGCGCCAGCAGCTTGGGTCATACCGGGGAGCTGTTTTTT. It specifies CASSLGHTGELFF.

The V call is TRBV6-5, the J call TRBJ1-1; 11 bases map to TRBD1. The V gene's germline CDR1 is MNHEY and CDR2 SVGAGI. There are 14 residues in the CDR3. The trim removed 2 bases at V and 4 bases at J, leaving 0 bases unmatched. CDR3 sequence: CASSYGTGGTEAFF. The CDR3 DNA follows: TGTGCCAGCAGTTACGGGACAGGGGGCACTGAAGCTTTCTTT.

V usage is TRBV5-1 and J usage is TRBJ1-5; D might be TRBD1 (6 bases). Trimming pared 0 bases from V and 2 bases from J, leaving 9 bases between. Germline V lookup: CDR1 SGHRS, CDR2 YFSETQ. The CDR3 is 15 residues long. The CDR3 nucleotides read TGCGCCAGCAGCTTGGTTCCAGGGGGCAATCAGCCCCAGCATTTT. It specifies CASSLVPGGNQPQHF.

The chain employs TRBV5-6 and TRBJ2-7, with 10 bases identical to TRBD2. There are 15 residues in the CDR3. Germline assignment: CDR1 SGHDT and CDR2 YYEEEE. V gave up 4 bases and J gave up 2 bases; unmatched junction bases: 6. CDR3 sequence: CASSLLAGKTYEQYF. The CDR3 DNA reads as TGTGCCAGCAGCCTACTAGCGGGGAAGACCTACGAGCAGTACTTC.

This clone was recorded a few times. The chain employs TRBV15 and TRBJ2-1, with TRBD1 matching 9 bases. CDR1 LNHNV and CDR2 YYDKDF come from the germline V gene (reference sequence). The ends lost 6 bases at V and 2 bases at J; junction bases unmatched: 5. The CDR3 is 15 amino acids. CDR3 coding DNA: TGTGCCACCAGTCCGGACAGGGGCCCCTACAATGAGCAGTTCTTC. Encoded protein: CATSPDRGPYNEQFF.

This rearrangement joins TRBV13 to TRBJ2-7; 7 positions agree with TRBD1. Germline V gives CDR1 PRHDT, CDR2 FYEKMQ (reference sequence). J lost 0 bases, V lost 4 bases, and 12 bases had no gene match. This CDR3 is built from 17 residues. CDR3 DNA sequence: TGTGCCAGCAGCTATACTCGAGGGGGCCCAAGCTCCTACGAGCAGTACTTC. Translating gives CASSYTRGGPSSYEQYF. The whole variable domain, remainder taken from reference TRBV13 and TRBJ2-7, is AAGVIQSPRHLIKEKRETATLKCYPIPRHDTVYWYQQGPGQDPQFLISFYEKMQSDKGSIPDRFSAQQFSDYHSELNMSSLELGDSALYFCASSYTRGGPSSYEQYFGPGTRLTVT.

The chain has TRBV2 and TRBJ1-2; D might be TRBD1 (6 bases). The length of the CDR3 is 14 residues. The ends were cut back, 3 bases at V and 5 bases at J, with 13 bases in the middle. Germline CDR1 and CDR2: SNHLY and FYNNEI. Here the CDR3 reads CASSDLDSFYGYTF. The CDR3 DNA follows: TGTGCCAGCAGTGACCTGGACAGCTTTTATGGCTACACCTTC.

As to this clone: A read error may account for a junction end that differs from germline. J is TRBJ1-1 and V is TRBV10-3, with D hard to call. Looked up from germline, CDR1 is ENHRY and CDR2 is SYGVKD. The CDR3 sequence is 12 residues long. CDR3 nucleotide sequence: TGTGCCATCCGTGATATGAACACTGAAGCTTTCTTT. Residues: CAIRDMNTEAFF.

The rearrangement joins TRBV13 to TRBJ2-1, with TRBD2 matching over 14 bases. J lost 0 bases, V lost 1 base, and 8 bases had no gene match. The CDR3 extends over 20 amino acids. Germline V gene data show CDR1 as PRHDT and CDR2 as FYEKMQ (reference sequence). DNA of the CDR3: TGTGCCAGCAGCTTAGAAGGACTAGCGGGGGGCCAGAGCTCCTACAATGAGCAGTTCTTC. Protein: CASSLEGLAGGQSSYNEQFF.

The CDR3 DNA reads as TGTGCCAGCAGCATAGACTATGGCTACACCTTC. This sequence encodes CASSIDYGYTF. V gene TRBV28 combines with J gene TRBJ1-2; D is ambiguous. Germline lookup yields CDR1 MDHEN and CDR2 SYDVKM. This CDR3 has 11 residues. The germline V and J ends were trimmed by 6 bases and 3 bases, with 5 bases remaining between them.

The chain employs TRBV6-5 and TRBJ1-2, with TRBD1 identical over 8 bases. Germline V CDR1 and CDR2: MNHEY, SVGAGI. CDR3 length equals 14 residues. Unmatched junction bases numbered 8, after V lost 4 bases and J lost 7 bases. CDR3 bases: TGTGCCAGCAGTTCCGGACAGGGACAGATTGGCTACACCTTC. Protein: CASSSGQGQIGYTF.

The gene calls are TRBV5-4 and TRBJ2-3; weak D call: TRBD1 (5 bases). The length of the CDR3 is 16 residues. V was clipped by 6 bases and J by 0 bases, with 17 bases between them. Germline V gene lookup returns CDR1 SGHNT and CDR2 YYREEE (reference sequence). Here the CDR3 reads CASTPDPGLSTDTQYF. The CDR3 DNA sequence: TGTGCCAGCACCCCGGACCCAGGGCTTAGCACAGATACGCAGTATTTT.

The chain couples TRBV11-3 to TRBJ1-2, with 8 bases identical to TRBD1. CDR1 and CDR2 from the germline V gene are SGHNT and YENEEA. The V gene end was trimmed by 5 bases and the J gene end by 0 bases; junction bases not matched to a gene: 17. The CDR3 length is 19 residues. DNA of the CDR3: TGTGCCAGCAGCCCACGGGGGAACAGGGGGGTTTTAGCTAACTATGGCTACACCTTC. Translated: CASSPRGNRGVLANYGYTF. The whole variable domain, filled in from reference TRBV11-3 and TRBJ1-2, reads EAGVVQSPRYKIIEKKQPVAFWCNPISGHNTLYWYLQNLGQGPELLIRYENEEAVDDSQLPKDRFSAERLKGVDSTLKIQPAELGDSAVYLCASSPRGNRGVLANYGYTFGSGTRLTVV.